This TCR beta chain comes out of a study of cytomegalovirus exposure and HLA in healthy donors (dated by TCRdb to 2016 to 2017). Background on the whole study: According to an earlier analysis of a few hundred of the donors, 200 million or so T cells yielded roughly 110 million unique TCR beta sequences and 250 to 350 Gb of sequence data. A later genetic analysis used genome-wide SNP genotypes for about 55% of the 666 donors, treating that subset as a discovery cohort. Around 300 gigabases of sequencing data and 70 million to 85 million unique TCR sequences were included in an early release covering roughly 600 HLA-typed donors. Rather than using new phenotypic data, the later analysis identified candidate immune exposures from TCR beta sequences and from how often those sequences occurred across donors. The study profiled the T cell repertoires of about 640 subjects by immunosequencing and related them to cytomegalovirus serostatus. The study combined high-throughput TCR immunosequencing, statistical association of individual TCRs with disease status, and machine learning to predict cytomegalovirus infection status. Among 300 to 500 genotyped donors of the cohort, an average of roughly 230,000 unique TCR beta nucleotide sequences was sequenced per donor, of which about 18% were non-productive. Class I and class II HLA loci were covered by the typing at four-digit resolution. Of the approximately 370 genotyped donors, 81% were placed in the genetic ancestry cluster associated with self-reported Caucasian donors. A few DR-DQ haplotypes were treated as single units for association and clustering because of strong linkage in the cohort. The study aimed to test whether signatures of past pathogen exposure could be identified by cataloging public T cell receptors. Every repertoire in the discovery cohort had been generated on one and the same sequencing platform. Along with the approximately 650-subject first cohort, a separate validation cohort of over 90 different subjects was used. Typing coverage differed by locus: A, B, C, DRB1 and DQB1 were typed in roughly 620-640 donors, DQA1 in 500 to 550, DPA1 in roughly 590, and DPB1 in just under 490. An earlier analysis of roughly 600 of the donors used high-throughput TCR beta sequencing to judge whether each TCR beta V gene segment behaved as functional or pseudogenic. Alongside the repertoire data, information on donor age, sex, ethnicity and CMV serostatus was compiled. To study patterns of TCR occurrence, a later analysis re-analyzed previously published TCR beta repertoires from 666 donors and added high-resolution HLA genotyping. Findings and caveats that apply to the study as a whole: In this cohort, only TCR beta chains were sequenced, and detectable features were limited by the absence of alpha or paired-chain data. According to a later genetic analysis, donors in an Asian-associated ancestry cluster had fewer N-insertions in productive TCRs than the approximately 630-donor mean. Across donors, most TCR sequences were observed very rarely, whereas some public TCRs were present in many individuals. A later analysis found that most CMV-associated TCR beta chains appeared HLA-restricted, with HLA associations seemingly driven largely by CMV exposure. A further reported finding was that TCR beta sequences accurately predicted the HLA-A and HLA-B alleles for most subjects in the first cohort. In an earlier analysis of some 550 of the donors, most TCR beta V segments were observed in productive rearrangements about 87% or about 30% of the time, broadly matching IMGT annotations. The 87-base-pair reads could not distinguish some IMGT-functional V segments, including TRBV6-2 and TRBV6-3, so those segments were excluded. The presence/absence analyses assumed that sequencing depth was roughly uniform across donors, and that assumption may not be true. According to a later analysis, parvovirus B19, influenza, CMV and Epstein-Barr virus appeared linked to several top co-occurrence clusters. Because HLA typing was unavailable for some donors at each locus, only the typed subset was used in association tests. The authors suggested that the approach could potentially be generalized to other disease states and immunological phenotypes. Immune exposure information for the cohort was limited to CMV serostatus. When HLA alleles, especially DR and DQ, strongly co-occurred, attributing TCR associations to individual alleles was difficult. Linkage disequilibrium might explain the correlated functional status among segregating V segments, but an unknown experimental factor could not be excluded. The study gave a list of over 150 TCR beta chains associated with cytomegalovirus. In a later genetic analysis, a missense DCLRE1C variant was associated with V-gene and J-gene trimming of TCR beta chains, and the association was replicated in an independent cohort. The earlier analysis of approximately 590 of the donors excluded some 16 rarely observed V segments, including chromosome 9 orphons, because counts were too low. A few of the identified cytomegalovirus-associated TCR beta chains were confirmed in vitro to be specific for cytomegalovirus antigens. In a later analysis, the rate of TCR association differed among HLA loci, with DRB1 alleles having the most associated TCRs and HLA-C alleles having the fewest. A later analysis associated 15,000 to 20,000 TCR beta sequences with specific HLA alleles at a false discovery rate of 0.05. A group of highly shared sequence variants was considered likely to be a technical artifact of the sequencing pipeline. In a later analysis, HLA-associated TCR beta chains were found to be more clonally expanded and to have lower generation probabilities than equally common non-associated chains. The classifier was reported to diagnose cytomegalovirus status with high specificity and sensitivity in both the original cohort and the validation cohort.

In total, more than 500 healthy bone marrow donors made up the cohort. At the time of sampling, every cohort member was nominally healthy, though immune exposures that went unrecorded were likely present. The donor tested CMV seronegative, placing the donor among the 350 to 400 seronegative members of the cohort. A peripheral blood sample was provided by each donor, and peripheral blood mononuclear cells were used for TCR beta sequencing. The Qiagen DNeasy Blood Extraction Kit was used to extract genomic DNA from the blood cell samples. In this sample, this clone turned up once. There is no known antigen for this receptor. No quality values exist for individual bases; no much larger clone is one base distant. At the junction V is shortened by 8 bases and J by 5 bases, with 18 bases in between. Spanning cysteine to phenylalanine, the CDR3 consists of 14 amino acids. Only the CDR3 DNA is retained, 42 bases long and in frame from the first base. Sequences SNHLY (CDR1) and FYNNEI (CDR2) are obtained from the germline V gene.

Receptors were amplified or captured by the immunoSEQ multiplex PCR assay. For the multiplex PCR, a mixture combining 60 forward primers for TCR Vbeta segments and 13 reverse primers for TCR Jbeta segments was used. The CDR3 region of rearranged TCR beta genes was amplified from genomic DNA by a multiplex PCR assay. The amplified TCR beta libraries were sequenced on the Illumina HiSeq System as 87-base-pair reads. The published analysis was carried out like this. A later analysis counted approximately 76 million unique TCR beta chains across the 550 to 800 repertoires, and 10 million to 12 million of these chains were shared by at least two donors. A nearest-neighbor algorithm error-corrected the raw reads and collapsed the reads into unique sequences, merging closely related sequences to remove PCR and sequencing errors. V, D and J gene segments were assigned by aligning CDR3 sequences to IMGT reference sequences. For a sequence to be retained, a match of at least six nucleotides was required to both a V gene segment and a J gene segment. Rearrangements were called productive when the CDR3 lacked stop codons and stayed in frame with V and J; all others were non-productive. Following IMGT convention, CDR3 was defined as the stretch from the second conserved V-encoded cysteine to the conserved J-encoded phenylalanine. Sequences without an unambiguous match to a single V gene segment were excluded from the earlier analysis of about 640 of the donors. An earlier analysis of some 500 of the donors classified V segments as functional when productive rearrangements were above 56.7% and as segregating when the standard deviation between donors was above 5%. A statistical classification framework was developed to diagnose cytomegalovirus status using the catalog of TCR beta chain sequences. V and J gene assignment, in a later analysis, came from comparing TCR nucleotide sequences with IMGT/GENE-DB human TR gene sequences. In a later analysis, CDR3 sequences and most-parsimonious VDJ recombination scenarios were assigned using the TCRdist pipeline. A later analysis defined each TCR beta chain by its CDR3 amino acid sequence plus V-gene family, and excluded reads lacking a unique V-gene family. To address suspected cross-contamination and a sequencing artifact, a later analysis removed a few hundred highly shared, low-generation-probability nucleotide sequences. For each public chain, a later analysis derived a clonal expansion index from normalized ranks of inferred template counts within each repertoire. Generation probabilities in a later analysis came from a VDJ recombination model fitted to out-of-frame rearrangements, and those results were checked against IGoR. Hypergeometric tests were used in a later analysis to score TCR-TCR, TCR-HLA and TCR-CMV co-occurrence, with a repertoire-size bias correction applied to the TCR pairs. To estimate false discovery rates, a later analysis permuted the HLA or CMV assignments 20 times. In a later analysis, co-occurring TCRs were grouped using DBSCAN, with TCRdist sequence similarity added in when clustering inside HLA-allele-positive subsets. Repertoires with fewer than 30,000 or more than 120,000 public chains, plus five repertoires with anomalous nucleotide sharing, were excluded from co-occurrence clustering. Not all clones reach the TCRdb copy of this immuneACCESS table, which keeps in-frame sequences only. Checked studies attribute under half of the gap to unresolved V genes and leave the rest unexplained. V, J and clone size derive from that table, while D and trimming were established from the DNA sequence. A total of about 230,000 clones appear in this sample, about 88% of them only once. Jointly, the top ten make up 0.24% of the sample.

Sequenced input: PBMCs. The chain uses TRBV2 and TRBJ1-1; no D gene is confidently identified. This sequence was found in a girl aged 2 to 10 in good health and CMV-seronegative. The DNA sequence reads TGTGCCAGCTCCGGGTTCTCCCGTGTGACTGAAGCTTTCTTT. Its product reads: CASSGFSRVTEAFF. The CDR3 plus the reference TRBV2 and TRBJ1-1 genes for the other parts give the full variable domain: EPEVTQTPSHQVTQMGQEVILRCVPISNHLYFYWYRQILGQKVEFLVSFYNNEISEKSEIFDDQFSVERPDGSNFTLKIRSTKLEDSAMYFCASSGFSRVTEAFFGQGTRLTVV.